Given below is one TCR beta chain in context. Its target is not known. Mismatch with germline at one junction end may stem from a read error. The data stem from a study of T cell repertoires in cytomegalovirus infection. Across the study: Indications came from public TCR beta signatures; they pointed to CMV infection and to a matching HLA type. Study-level points and caveats: The response measured ex vivo was dominated by TCR beta clonotypes (HLA-C-restricted and CMV-specific).

TCRdb re-derived calls from the reads in MiXCR, one entry per CDR3 protein. The data contain hundreds of thousands of distinct CDR3 sequences, 35% of them singletons. This sequence was found in a human donor in good health (CMV status not recorded). Some clones in this sample may be carry-over from other donors' samples. Sequenced sample: PBMCs.

CDR3 nucleotide sequence: TGTGCCAGCAGCCCTGCGGCCAACGGCCTGACTTTC. It translates to CASSPAANGLTF. J is TRBJ2-6 and V is TRBV7-4; unclear D gene. Germline assignment: CDR1 SGHVT and CDR2 SQSDAQ. This CDR3 has 12 residues.